This T cell receptor beta chain was identified during a study of CD8 T cells in Susac syndrome. Study findings and constraints: The study's TCR sequencing and HLA analysis covered a relatively small number of individuals, and the study acknowledged this.

The RNA, roughly 0.45 to 1 ug, was put through reverse transcription using random hexamers. Each CDR3 protein is one row after TCRdb ran MiXCR on the immunoSEQ multiplex PCR reads. This sample has about 440,000 distinct CDR3 sequences, with approximately 85% found just once. Comments on this clonotype: Its specificity is unknown.

The TCR originated in a human donor with multiple sclerosis. The specimen was CD8+ T cells from PBMCs.

The CDR3 nucleotides are TGTGCCATCAGTGGAGCTAGCGGGGGAAACTACAATGAGCAGTTCTTC. Protein: CAISGASGGNYNEQFF. The chain couples TRBV10-3 to TRBJ2-1, with 10 bases aligning to TRBD2. The CDR3 has 16 residues. V was pared by 4 bases and J by 3 bases, with 6 bases of the junction left unmatched. The germline gives CDR1 ENHRY, CDR2 SYGVKD.